This T cell receptor beta chain was retrieved from a study of CD8+ T cells in alopecia areata. Study results and caveats: Normal-skin resident alphabeta T cells also appear among scalp sample sequences.

Extraction of RNA preceded its reverse transcription into cDNA, which served as the sequencing template. Assay: immunoSEQ multiplex PCR; the TCRdb copy retains only in-frame clones and omits some. Of about 150,000 clones in the sample, 55% were seen once. As regards this clone: Its antigen is unknown.

This CDR3 spans 12 amino acids. Unmatched junction bases numbered 7, after V lost 6 bases and J lost 6 bases. CDR1 is SQVTM, CDR2 ANQGSEA, per germline. The clonotype comes from a human donor in good health. The rearrangement joins TRBV29-1 to TRBJ2-7; 8 positions match TRBD2. The sequenced sample was CD4+ T cells sorted from blood. CDR3 region: CSVAELAAEQYF. In nucleotides, the CDR3 is TGCAGCGTGGCAGAACTAGCGGCCGAGCAGTACTTC.